The present entry profiles one T cell receptor (beta chain) with its context. The sample comes from a study of CD8 T cells in Susac syndrome. RNA amounts of roughly 0.45 to 1 ug underwent reverse transcription with random hexamers. Across 54 Vbeta and 13 Jbeta, TCR beta CDR3 was amplified with immunoSEQ multiplex PCR. TCRdb reprocessed the immunoSEQ multiplex PCR reads via MiXCR and lists one record per CDR3 protein. Here the sample spans over 120,000 distinct CDR3 sequences, roughly 94% being singletons. The CDR3 contains 15 residues. Germline V gene lookup returns CDR1 KGHDR and CDR2 SFDVKD. The trim removed 2 bases at V and 5 bases at J, leaving 2 bases unmatched.

Sequencing used CD4+ T cells from PBMCs. V gene TRBV24-1 combines with J gene TRBJ1-5; 10 positions agree with TRBD1. This clonotype was obtained from a human donor with Susac syndrome. CDR3: CATSDSGQGDQPQHF. The CDR3, as DNA: TGTGCCACCAGTGATTCTGGACAGGGGGATCAGCCCCAGCATTTT.